This T cell receptor beta chain stems from a study of blood T cells in healthy people across ages. Points from the study as a whole: Since the PBMCs were unsorted, naive and antigen-experienced cells could not be conclusively compared. Both naive CD4+ cell counts and diversity were greater in long-lived donors than in aged donors.

The CDR3 totals 15 residues. V shed 3 bases and J 8 bases; nucleotides not matched to a gene: 10. It was with a sample-barcoded 5' primer and a J-beta primer mix that a second PCR of roughly 7 to 11 cycles was run. Each cDNA molecule received a tag from a template-switch adaptor that had 12 random nucleotides. Each CDR3 protein gets one entry after TCRdb re-called the 5' RACE reads with MiXCR. The table has 910,000 or so distinct CDR3 sequences, about 53% seen once. Each sample provided at least 5.5 micrograms of extracted total RNA. Points on this clonotype: Its target is unknown.

The sequencing sample was made of blood. The V and J genes are TRBV12-3 or TRBV12-4 and TRBJ2-1, with 7 positions matching TRBD2. This TCR was sampled from an older woman in good health. CDR3 protein: CASSFWPSGRDEQFF. The CDR3 bases are TGTGCCAGCAGTTTTTGGCCTAGCGGAAGGGATGAGCAGTTCTTC.